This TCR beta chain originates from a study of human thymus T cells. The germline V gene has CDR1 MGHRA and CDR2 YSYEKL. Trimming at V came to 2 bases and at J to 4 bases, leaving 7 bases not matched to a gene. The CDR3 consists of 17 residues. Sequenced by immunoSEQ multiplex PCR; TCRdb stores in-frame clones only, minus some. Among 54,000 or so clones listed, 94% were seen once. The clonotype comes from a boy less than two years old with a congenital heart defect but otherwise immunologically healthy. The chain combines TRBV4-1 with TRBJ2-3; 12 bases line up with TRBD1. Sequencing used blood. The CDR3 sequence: CASSQFGTGGISDTQYF. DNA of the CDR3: TGCGCCAGCAGCCAATTTGGGACAGGGGGCATCTCAGATACGCAGTATTTT.